Following are 15 T cell receptor beta chains from one sample sequenced in a study of cytomegalovirus exposure and HLA in healthy donors. Vbeta (60) and Jbeta (13) primers were used in the PCR. The method was immunoSEQ multiplex PCR; TCRdb's version includes in-frame clones alone and lacks a portion of them. This sample yields 130,000 to 150,000 clones, of which 60% to 80% are seen a single time; 1.7% belongs to the top ten. Sample: PBMCs. The receptors here all came from a woman in her 30s in good health and CMV-seronegative.

The chain employs TRBV27 and TRBJ2-5; TRBD2 agrees at 16 bases. V lost 4 bases and J lost 3; bases outside the gene matches: 5. The CDR3 sequence is 17 residues long. Germline V CDR1 and CDR2: MNHEY, SMNVEV (reference sequence). The CDR3 sequence is CASSSSGTSGGEETQYF. The CDR3 DNA reads TGTGCCAGCAGTTCATCCGGGACTAGCGGGGGGGAAGAGACCCAGTACTTC.

The chain links TRBV18 to TRBJ2-3; D may be TRBD1 (6 bases). The length of the CDR3 is 15 residues. Germline V CDR1 and CDR2: KGHSH, LQKENI. Trimming took off 3 bases at V and 6 bases at J, with 16 bases between the two ends. The CDR3, as DNA: TGTGCCAGCTCACCGACACAGGGCGCTGGGGATACGCAGTATTTT. This encodes CASSPTQGAGDTQYF.

This chain links TRBV7-6 with TRBJ1-2; 11 positions match TRBD1. Trimming removed 4 bases from V and 4 bases from J; junction bases left unmatched: 2. CDR1 is SGHVS and CDR2 is FNYEAQ in the germline V gene. This CDR3 spans 14 amino acids. The CDR3 protein is CASSSGTGGYGYTF. As DNA, the CDR3 is TGTGCCAGCAGCTCCGGGACAGGGGGCTATGGCTACACCTTC.

In nucleotides, the CDR3 is TGTGCCAGCAGCGTTTCGACAGGGGGCGATCAGGAAAAACTGTTTTTT. Translation gives CASSVSTGGDQEKLFF. The rearrangement links TRBV9 to TRBJ1-4; 10 bases match TRBD1. CDR3 length equals 16 residues. The germline gives CDR1 SGDLS, CDR2 YYNGEE. The ends lost 2 bases at V and 8 bases at J; junction bases unmatched: 9.

This clone was seen more than once but under ten times. This rearrangement joins TRBV2 to TRBJ2-7; tentative D call: TRBD1 (5 bases). The length of the CDR3 is 12 residues. Germline V gene sequence: CDR1 SNHLY, CDR2 FYNNEI. V dropped 6 bases and J dropped 5 bases, with 11 bases sitting between them. The CDR3 DNA is TGTGCCAGCAGGCCAGGGTCCCACGAGCAGTACTTC. Amino acids: CASRPGSHEQYF.

This clone appeared many times. The rearrangement uses TRBV14 and TRBJ2-1; 8 positions agree with TRBD1. This CDR3 is built from 15 residues. CDR1 is SGHDN, CDR2 FVKESK, per germline. J was trimmed by 6 bases and V by 3 bases; bases with no gene match: 7. CDR3 sequence: CASSQTGAGGNEQFF. The CDR3 bases are TGTGCCAGCAGCCAGACAGGGGCGGGTGGCAATGAGCAGTTCTTC.

CDR3 bases: TGCGCCAGCAGCTTGGGCTGGGGGGGCCTAAATGAAAAACTGTTTTTT. Translated: CASSLGWGGLNEKLFF. The chain has TRBV5-1 and TRBJ1-4; possibly TRBD1 for D (6 bases). V was clipped by 0 bases and J by 5 bases, with 14 bases between them. Germline V lookup: CDR1 SGHRS, CDR2 YFSETQ. The CDR3 consists of 16 residues.

Comment on this clone: The junction shows a germline mismatch at one end, possibly a read error. The rearrangement joins TRBV4-2 to TRBJ1-2; 8 bases match TRBD1. This CDR3 has 14 amino acids. Germline lookup yields CDR1 LGHNA and CDR2 YNFKEQ. The CDR3 coding sequence is TGTGCCAGCAGCCTTTCGGGACAGGCCTATGGCCACACCTTC. Amino acids: CASSLSGQAYGHTF.

The V call is TRBV4-1, the J call TRBJ1-2, with D perhaps matching TRBD1 (6 bases). Germline lookup yields CDR1 MGHRA and CDR2 YSYEKL. Trimming removed 4 bases from V and 7 bases from J, with 16 bases in between. The CDR3 extends over 14 amino acids. As DNA, the CDR3 is TGCGCCAGCAGCCTCACCGGCAGGGGCGGTGGCTACACCTTC. It yields the protein CASSLTGRGGGYTF.

The J gene is TRBJ1-3, the V gene TRBV5-1; D is perhaps TRBD1 (6 bases). The ends were cut back, 0 bases at V and 0 bases at J, with 10 bases in the middle. The germline gives CDR1 SGHRS, CDR2 YFSETQ. CDR3 length equals 16 residues. The CDR3 spells CASSLAGHTSGNTIYF. Here the CDR3 DNA reads TGCGCCAGCAGCTTGGCGGGACATACCTCTGGAAACACCATATATTTT.

The V and J genes are TRBV27 and TRBJ1-4; D gene unclear. CDR1 is MNHEY, CDR2 SMNVEV, per germline (reference sequence). The CDR3 is 16 residues long. The V gene lost 3 bases and the J gene lost 0 bases, with 11 bases spanning the gap. CDR3 bases: TGTGCCAGCAGTTTCGGGAATAGAGCAACTAATGAAAAACTGTTTTTT. It yields the protein CASSFGNRATNEKLFF.

The chain is built from TRBV5-4 and TRBJ1-6; 10 bases map to TRBD1. V dropped 4 bases and J dropped 8; count of bases not matched to a gene: 6. The CDR3 spans 15 residues. Germline CDR1 and CDR2: SGHNT and YYREEE (reference sequence). The CDR3 DNA is TGTGCCAGCAGCCCGGGACAGGGGACAGATTCACCCCTCCACTTT. It translates to CASSPGQGTDSPLHF.

The chain carries TRBV7-9 and TRBJ1-4, with 10 bases that match TRBD1. Germline V gene data show CDR1 as SEHNR and CDR2 as FQNEAQ (reference sequence). The CDR3 loop spans 15 amino acids. Trimming cost V 1 base and J 7 bases; bases outside gene matches: 3. CDR3 amino acids: CASSLGQGAGEKLFF. CDR3 nucleotide sequence: TGTGCCAGCAGCTTAGGACAGGGGGCAGGTGAAAAACTGTTTTTT.

The chain is built from TRBV6-1 and TRBJ1-2; 10 nucleotides align to TRBD1. V dropped 6 bases and J dropped 3; count of bases not matched to a gene: 7. Germline values: CDR1 MNHNS, CDR2 SASEGT. The CDR3 has 15 amino acids. This CDR3 is CASRPTDRGYYGYTF. CDR3 nucleotide sequence: TGTGCCAGCAGGCCGACGGACAGGGGGTACTATGGCTACACCTTC.

The genes are TRBV28 and TRBJ1-2; 9 bases map to TRBD1. The CDR3 length is 16 residues. V shed 8 bases and J 8 bases; nucleotides not matched to a gene: 18. Germline V gene lookup returns CDR1 MDHEN and CDR2 SYDVKM. The CDR3 is CASRKSGTGLTRGYTF. CDR3 DNA sequence: TGTGCCAGCCGAAAGTCCGGGACAGGGTTAACTCGAGGCTACACCTTC.